One and the same sample provided the 17 T cell receptor beta chains below, sequenced in a study of cytomegalovirus exposure and HLA in healthy donors. PCR was performed using 60 Vbeta and 13 Jbeta primers. Profiling relied on immunoSEQ multiplex PCR, and the TCRdb table lists in-frame clones only, not all of them. The sample has roughly 230,000 clones, approximately 91% seen once; the top ten hold 1.5% to 2%. Sequenced sample: PBMCs. These receptors all stem from a girl aged 2 to 9 in good health and CMV-seronegative.

The chain combines TRBV27 with TRBJ2-7; D is possibly TRBD2 (7 bases). This CDR3 region has 15 residues. CDR1 and CDR2 (germline): MNHEY, SMNVEV (reference sequence). Trimming took off 6 bases at V and 3 bases at J, with 18 bases between the two ends. The CDR3 DNA reads TGTGCCAGCAGCCACCGTCGAGGGGGGGTCTACGAGCAGTACTTC. As protein: CASSHRRGGVYEQYF.

This chain joins TRBV9 and TRBJ2-7, with TRBD2 as a possible D gene (5 bases). Trimming shortened V by 6 bases and J by 1 base, and 14 bases separated the two germline ends. CDR1 and CDR2 from the germline V gene are SGDLS and YYNGEE. The CDR3 totals 14 residues. The CDR3 sequence is CASTPIANSYEQYF. CDR3 DNA sequence: TGTGCCAGCACCCCCATAGCGAATTCCTACGAGCAGTACTTC.

The chain uses TRBV5-1 and TRBJ1-1; TRBD1 is a possible D gene (6 bases). V was shortened by 3 bases and J by 4 bases, with 13 bases between the two germline ends. Germline V gene sequence: CDR1 SGHRS, CDR2 YFSETQ. The CDR3 loop spans 14 amino acids. The CDR3 DNA is TGCGCCAGCAGCTACCACCTAGGGGGCACTGAAGCTTTCTTT. This sequence encodes CASSYHLGGTEAFF.

The chain joins TRBV28 to TRBJ2-2; 9 positions agree with TRBD1. The CDR3 has 14 residues. J gave up 5 bases and V 8 bases, and 6 bases lay outside the gene matches. Germline V CDR1 and CDR2: MDHEN, SYDVKM. The CDR3 protein is CASSGQGTTGELFF. The CDR3 DNA follows: TGTGCCAGCTCAGGACAGGGGACGACCGGGGAGCTGTTTTTT. The variable domain in full, with the rest retrieved from reference TRBV28 and TRBJ2-2, is DVKVTQSSRYLVKRTGEKVFLECVQDMDHENMFWYRQDPGLGLRLIYFSYDVKMKEKGDIPEGYSVSREKKERFSLILESASTNQTSMYLCASSGQGTTGELFFGEGSRLTVL.

CDR3 bases: TGTGCCAGCAGTCCTAACAGGGGGGAACTCTATGGCTACACCTTC. This gives the protein CASSPNRGELYGYTF. This chain uses TRBV27 with TRBJ1-2, with 8 positions matching TRBD1. This CDR3 is built from 15 residues. The germline V gene has CDR1 MNHEY and CDR2 SMNVEV (reference sequence). Trimming cost V 5 bases and J 4 bases; bases outside gene matches: 9.

This clone has a single count. This chain joins TRBV28 and TRBJ1-1, with TRBD1 matching over 7 bases. With V trimmed by 7 bases and J by 0 bases, 8 bases remained unmatched. In germline, CDR1 is MDHEN, CDR2 SYDVKM. The CDR3 runs to 15 residues. CDR3 DNA: TGTGCCAGCATATTTGCTGGACAGGTGAACACTGAAGCTTTCTTT. The encoded protein is CASIFAGQVNTEAFF.

The chain recombines TRBV14 with TRBJ2-3, with TRBD2 matching 8 bases. CDR3 length: 15 amino acids. The trim removed 4 bases at V and 0 bases at J, leaving 3 bases unmatched. Looked up from germline, CDR1 is SGHDN and CDR2 is FVKESK. This CDR3 is CASSRRGGSTDTQYF. CDR3 DNA: TGTGCCAGCAGCCGCCGGGGGGGGAGCACAGATACGCAGTATTTT.

The rearrangement uses TRBV6-5 and TRBJ1-2; TRBD1 agrees at 9 bases. The CDR3 runs 14 residues. CDR1 MNHEY and CDR2 SVGAGI come from the germline V gene. The V gene end was trimmed by 6 bases and the J gene end by 6 bases; junction bases not matched to a gene: 8. Written as DNA, the CDR3 is TGTGCCAGCAGATACGGACAGGGGATTCATGGCTACACCTTC. This codes for CASRYGQGIHGYTF.

This clone was detected only once. V gene TRBV12-2 combines with J gene TRBJ2-2; the D segment call TRBD2 is taken from the table without a DNA check. TRBV12-2 is a listed pseudogene. This CDR3 comprises 15 residues. The CDR3 DNA is TGTGCAAGTCGCCTGCGACTCCTGAACACCGGGGAGCTGTTTTTT. Residues: CASRLRLLNTGELFF.

This clone was counted a few times. The chain combines TRBV28 with TRBJ1-6; 9 nucleotides line up with TRBD1. In germline, CDR1 is MDHEN, CDR2 SYDVKM. CDR3 length: 14 amino acids. With V trimmed by 3 bases and J by 10 bases, 4 bases remained unmatched. Here the CDR3 reads CASSFGQGSSPLHF. The CDR3 DNA is TGTGCCAGCAGTTTTGGACAGGGGAGCTCACCCCTCCACTTT.

The chain has TRBV27 and TRBJ2-6; no clear D gene. Looked up from germline, CDR1 is MNHEY and CDR2 is SMNVEV (reference sequence). The V gene lost 7 bases and the J gene lost 0 bases, with 13 bases spanning the gap. The CDR3 length is 16 residues. CDR3 amino acids: CASTRVPPSGANVLTF. In DNA form, the CDR3 reads TGTGCCAGCACCCGGGTTCCACCCTCTGGGGCCAACGTCCTGACTTTC.

This rearrangement joins TRBV6-1 to TRBJ2-1, with D possibly matching TRBD2 (5 bases). The CDR3 loop spans 12 amino acids. Germline CDR1 reads MNHNS; CDR2 reads SASEGT. V gave up 6 bases and J gave up 13 bases, with 16 bases separating them. CDR3: CASSIPGLVQFF. The CDR3 bases are TGTGCCAGCAGCATACCCGGACTTGTCCAGTTCTTC.

This chain joins TRBV19 and TRBJ2-3; 7 nucleotides match TRBD2. The CDR3 is made up of 20 amino acids. Trimming cost V 5 bases and J 0 bases; bases outside gene matches: 20. Germline V lookup: CDR1 LNHDA, CDR2 SQIVND (reference sequence). The CDR3, as DNA: TGTGCCAGTAGTGCTCCTAGCGGTGTCGAGGTCGTTACTAGCACAGATACGCAGTATTTT. Its translation: CASSAPSGVEVVTSTDTQYF.

V usage is TRBV5-1 and J usage is TRBJ2-7, with D perhaps matching TRBD2 (6 bases). The CDR3 covers 15 residues. Germline V gives CDR1 SGHRS, CDR2 YFSETQ. With 7 bases removed from V and 4 bases from J, the gap between germline ends came to 21 bases. This CDR3 reads CASSPGRAGTYEQYF. CDR3 in DNA: TGCGCCAGCTCACCGGGGCGGGCTGGGACTTACGAGCAGTACTTC.

This chain uses TRBV6-6 with TRBJ2-7, with 15 bases aligning to TRBD2. Germline trimming cut 6 bases from V and 5 bases from J; bases unmatched to any gene: 5. Germline CDR1 reads MNHNY; CDR2 reads SVGAGI (reference sequence). This CDR3 comprises 15 residues. CDR3: CASSWGLAGGDEQYF. DNA of the CDR3: TGTGCCAGCAGCTGGGGACTAGCGGGAGGTGACGAGCAGTACTTC.

J is TRBJ1-5 and V is TRBV2; no definite D call. Trimming removed 5 bases at V and 10 bases at J, with 12 bases between. The CDR3 is made up of 12 amino acids. The germline gives CDR1 SNHLY, CDR2 FYNNEI. DNA of the CDR3: TGTGCCAGCAGTAGCAGCCAGCGACCCCAGCATTTT. Translating it yields CASSSSQRPQHF. The full variable domain, with the rest looked up from reference TRBV2 and TRBJ1-5, is EPEVTQTPSHQVTQMGQEVILRCVPISNHLYFYWYRQILGQKVEFLVSFYNNEISEKSEIFDDQFSVERPDGSNFTLKIRSTKLEDSAMYFCASSSSQRPQHFGDGTRLSIL.

In regard to this clone: The same CDR3 also results from other DNA sequences found in this sample. The rearrangement uses TRBV6-5 and TRBJ2-6; maybe TRBD1 (5 bases). V lost 4 bases, J lost 4 bases, and 11 bases lay in between. Germline values: CDR1 MNHEY, CDR2 SVGAGI. This CDR3 comprises 15 residues. Here the CDR3 DNA reads TGTGCCAGCAGTTCGCCAGGGTTAGGGGCCAACGTCCTGACTTTC. This translates into CASSSPGLGANVLTF.